The 32 T cell receptor beta chains listed next were all sequenced from one sample in a study of T cell responses to AZD1222 COVID-19 vaccine. Here immunoSEQ multiplex PCR was the method, and the copy in TCRdb shows in-frame clones only, minus some. The table includes about 140,000 clones, around nine tenths detected once. Sequencing used peripheral blood, obtained on day 0 of AZD1222 vaccination. These receptors were collected from an adult in good health.

The chain joins TRBV25-1 to TRBJ2-1, with no clear D. The V gene's germline CDR1 is MGHDK and CDR2 SYGVNS. V was trimmed by 3 bases and J by 9 bases, leaving 9 bases between them. The CDR3 has 12 residues. The CDR3 region has the DNA TGTGCCAGCAGTGATAATCCTCGTGAGCAGTTCTTC. This sequence encodes CASSDNPREQFF.

The V and J genes are TRBV9 and TRBJ1-6, with D hard to call. V was pared by 7 bases and J by 8 bases, with 19 bases between. Germline values: CDR1 SGDLS, CDR2 YYNGEE. This CDR3 has 15 residues. The CDR3 DNA is TGTGCCAGCGCCCCCACCGGGGATTGGGATTCACCCCTCCACTTT. Translated: CASAPTGDWDSPLHF.

The rearrangement joins TRBV3-1 (or the pseudogene TRBV3-2) to TRBJ2-5; 7 bases agree with TRBD2. V lost 4 bases and J lost 5; bases outside the gene matches: 16. Germline V gene lookup returns CDR1 LGHDT and CDR2 YNNKEL (reference sequence). This CDR3 region has 17 residues. DNA for the CDR3: TGTGCCAGCAGCCCAAGTACTGCGAGACTAGCAGGGGAGACCCAGTACTTC. Protein sequence: CASSPSTARLAGETQYF.

This clone was seen only once. The chain has TRBV28 and TRBJ2-1; 11 bases align to TRBD2. The V gene end was trimmed by 5 bases and the J gene end by 8 bases; junction bases not matched to a gene: 5. Germline values: CDR1 MDHEN, CDR2 SYDVKM. The CDR3 runs 14 residues. CDR3 nucleotide sequence: TGTGCCAGCAGTGTAGCGGGAGGGGTGGATGAGCAGTTCTTC. It encodes CASSVAGGVDEQFF.

This sequence joins TRBV5-5 and TRBJ1-1; maybe TRBD1 (6 bases). CDR1 is SGHKS, CDR2 YYEKEE, per germline (reference sequence). V was pared by 4 bases and J by 7 bases, with 17 bases between. This CDR3 contains 14 residues. The CDR3 region is CASSLRHRENEAFF. DNA for the CDR3: TGTGCCAGCAGCCTACGGCACAGGGAAAATGAAGCTTTCTTT.

The chain carries TRBV18 and TRBJ2-6; weak D call: TRBD2 (5 bases). This CDR3 contains 18 residues. Germline CDR1 is KGHSH and CDR2 is LQKENI. Trimming cost V 6 bases and J 0 bases, with 18 bases left between them. The DNA of the CDR3 is TGTGCCAGCTCGGAAAGGAGGCCTCAGCTCTCTGGGGCCAACGTCCTGACTTTC. Protein: CASSERRPQLSGANVLTF.

The chain couples TRBV6-5 to TRBJ2-3; D call uncertain. This CDR3 contains 14 residues. With 5 bases removed from V and 3 bases from J, the gap between germline ends came to 12 bases. The germline CDR1 and CDR2 sequences are MNHEY and SVGAGI. In DNA form, the CDR3 reads TGTGCCAGCAGTCCAACAATTCCGACAGATACGCAGTATTTT. It is translated as CASSPTIPTDTQYF.

CDR3 residues: CASSVEGGTGELFF. CDR3 in DNA: TGTGCCAGCAGTGTGGAAGGGGGCACCGGGGAGCTGTTTTTT. The chain uses TRBV6-4 and TRBJ2-2, with D maybe TRBD1 (6 bases). Trimming cost V 4 bases and J 4 bases, with 10 bases left between them. This CDR3 is 14 amino acids long. The germline V gene encodes CDR1 MRHNA and CDR2 SNTAGT.

CDR3 in amino acids: CASSSTLAGGETQYF. The DNA for the CDR3 is TGTGCCAGCAGCTCTACACTAGCGGGAGGCGAGACCCAGTACTTC. The genes are TRBV5-4 and TRBJ2-5, with 12 positions matching TRBD2. Germline assignment: CDR1 SGHNT and CDR2 YYREEE (reference sequence). The CDR3 is made up of 15 amino acids. With V trimmed by 3 bases and J by 5 bases, 5 bases remained unmatched.

The chain joins TRBV2 to TRBJ1-1, with D hard to call. Deletions cut 5 bases from V and 2 bases from J, with 9 bases between. The germline gives CDR1 SNHLY, CDR2 FYNNEI. CDR3 length: 13 amino acids. CDR3 in DNA: TGTGCCAGCAGTCCTGAGGGCAACACTGAAGCTTTCTTT. This sequence encodes CASSPEGNTEAFF.

This clone was detected a few times. The chain couples TRBV7-9 to TRBJ1-3, with D unresolved. Germline V gene data show CDR1 as SEHNR and CDR2 as FQNEAQ (reference sequence). Trimming shortened V by 5 bases and J by 0 bases, and 11 bases separated the two germline ends. The CDR3 extends over 15 amino acids. As DNA, the CDR3 is TGTGCCAGCAGCCCCAGGTTGGGCTCTGGAAACACCATATATTTT. Protein sequence: CASSPRLGSGNTIYF. The full variable domain, with the rest looked up from reference TRBV7-9 and TRBJ1-3, is DTGVSQNPRHKITKRGQNVTFRCDPISEHNRLYWYRQTLGQGPEFLTYFQNEAQLEKSRLLSDRFSAERPKGSFSTLEIQRTEQGDSAMYLCASSPRLGSGNTIYFGEGSWLTVV.

This clone has a single count. The V and J genes are TRBV5-1 and TRBJ2-2, with 9 bases that match TRBD1. The CDR3 covers 16 residues. Germline CDR1 reads SGHRS; CDR2 reads YFSETQ. V lost 5 bases to trimming and J lost 4 bases; unmatched junction nucleotides: 9. CDR3 sequence: CASRAGTGIATGELFF. CDR3 sequence (DNA): TGCGCCAGCAGAGCCGGGACAGGGATTGCCACCGGGGAGCTGTTTTTT. The full variable domain, in which reference TRBV5-1 and TRBJ2-2 provide the parts outside the CDR3, is KAGVTQTPRYLIKTRGQQVTLSCSPISGHRSVSWYQQTPGQGLQFLFEYFSETQRNKGNFPGRFSGRQFSNSRSEMNVSTLELGDSALYLCASRAGTGIATGELFFGEGSRLTVL.

This clone appeared a single time. The chain uses TRBV6-5 and TRBJ2-1; 7 bases map to TRBD1. Looked up from germline, CDR1 is MNHEY and CDR2 is SVGAGI. The CDR3 extends over 15 amino acids. Trimming took 5 bases from V and 0 from J; bases not matched to a gene: 4. In DNA, the CDR3 is TGTGCCAGCAGTCGACAGGGAGCCTCCTACAATGAGCAGTTCTTC. Residues: CASSRQGASYNEQFF.

The rearrangement uses TRBV25-1 and TRBJ1-5, with 7 positions matching TRBD1. The CDR3 consists of 14 residues. CDR1 is MGHDK and CDR2 is SYGVNS in the germline V gene. J gave up 11 bases and V 6 bases, and 13 bases lay outside the gene matches. CDR3 sequence (DNA): TGTGCCAGCAGCCCTACAGGGGTGAGGAAAGCCCAGCATTTT. Its protein is CASSPTGVRKAQHF.

V usage is TRBV13 and J usage is TRBJ1-2; no clear D gene. In germline, CDR1 is PRHDT, CDR2 FYEKMQ (reference sequence). CDR3 size: 14 residues. Trimming removed 5 bases at V and 3 bases at J, with 13 bases between. CDR3 region: CASSPSRSYYGYTF. The CDR3 DNA reads as TGTGCCAGCAGCCCGTCTAGGAGCTACTATGGCTACACCTTC.

V and J are TRBV27 and TRBJ2-1; unclear D gene. This CDR3 is built from 16 residues. The V and J ends lost 0 bases and 0 bases respectively, with 9 bases between them. Germline V gene data show CDR1 as MNHEY and CDR2 as SMNVEV (reference sequence). The CDR3, as DNA: TGTGCCAGCAGTTTATCCCTCCTTGGCTCCTACAATGAGCAGTTCTTC. Translating it yields CASSLSLLGSYNEQFF.

The chain employs TRBV10-3 and TRBJ1-6; 8 bases align to TRBD1. The germline V gene encodes CDR1 ENHRY and CDR2 SYGVKD. Trimming cost V 0 bases and J 13 bases; bases outside gene matches: 8. This CDR3 comprises 15 residues. The CDR3 is CAISESGTGGGPLHF. Written as DNA, the CDR3 is TGTGCCATCAGTGAGTCCGGGACAGGCGGTGGGCCCCTCCACTTT.

The J gene is TRBJ2-7, the V gene TRBV19, with 9 bases fitting TRBD2. CDR1 and CDR2 from the germline V gene are LNHDA and SQIVND (reference sequence). CDR3 length equals 15 residues. The junction had 8 bases not matched to a gene; V was cut back by 5 bases and J by 3 bases. CDR3 DNA sequence: TGTGCCAGTAGTGCCCTAGCGGGGCTCCTCTACGAGCAGTACTTC. It translates to CASSALAGLLYEQYF.

The rearrangement joins TRBV5-1 to TRBJ2-5, with D tentatively TRBD2 (5 bases). This CDR3 comprises 16 residues. V was shortened by 0 bases and J by 2 bases, with 14 bases between the two germline ends. Germline CDR1 and CDR2: SGHRS and YFSETQ. CDR3 amino acids: CASSLGIAAEQETQYF. The DNA of the CDR3 is TGCGCCAGCAGCTTGGGGATAGCAGCGGAACAAGAGACCCAGTACTTC.

The gene calls are TRBV30 and TRBJ1-2, with 8 bases matching TRBD1. The V gene's germline CDR1 is GTSNPN and CDR2 SVGIG (reference sequence). With 6 bases clipped from V and 8 bases from J, the junction kept 8 bases outside the gene matches. The CDR3 sequence is 12 residues long. The chain's CDR3 is CACRGPLRGYTF. For the CDR3, the DNA is TGTGCCTGCAGGGGGCCCCTGAGGGGCTACACCTTC.

V usage is TRBV19 and J usage is TRBJ1-5; TRBD1 matches at 8 bases. This CDR3 region has 14 residues. CDR1 and CDR2 (germline): LNHDA, SQIVND (reference sequence). V lost 9 bases, J lost 4 bases, and 8 bases stayed unmatched. CDR3 sequence reads: CASAADRGNQPQHF. CDR3 DNA: TGTGCCAGCGCGGCCGACAGGGGAAATCAGCCCCAGCATTTT.

The CDR3, as DNA: TGTGCCAGCAGCTTGGTCGAGGAAGATACGCAGTATTTT. The encoded protein is CASSLVEEDTQYF. The V call is TRBV5-4, the J call TRBJ2-3; no clear D gene. Trimming cost V 0 bases and J 5 bases, with 7 bases left between them. Per the germline V gene, CDR1 is SGHNT and CDR2 is YYREEE (reference sequence). The CDR3 contains 13 residues.

V is TRBV30 and J is TRBJ1-3; possible D gene TRBD1, 5 bases. V was cut by 5 bases and J by 3 bases, with 32 bases left in between. This CDR3 region has 20 residues. Germline CDR1 and CDR2: GTSNPN and SVGIG (reference sequence). The DNA for the CDR3 is TGTGCCTGGGACACCCAGTGGGCGCCCGGGACCCCCCTTAGTGGAAACACCATATATTTT. Encoded protein: CAWDTQWAPGTPLSGNTIYF. The whole variable domain, remainder taken from reference TRBV30 and TRBJ1-3, is SQTIHQWPATLVQPVGSPLSLECTVEGTSNPNLYWYRQAAGRGLQLLFYSVGIGQISSEVPQNLSASRPQDRQFILSSKKLLLSDSGFYLCAWDTQWAPGTPLSGNTIYFGEGSWLTVV.

V usage is TRBV28 and J usage is TRBJ1-2; the D is unclear. Germline V gene sequence: CDR1 MDHEN, CDR2 SYDVKM. Trimming cost V 6 bases and J 7 bases, with 15 bases left between them. The CDR3 is 13 amino acids. CDR3 sequence (DNA): TGTGCCAGCAGCCCCAGGAGGGTCTCTGGCTACACCTTC. It translates to CASSPRRVSGYTF.

This clone was detected only once. The genes are TRBV3-1 (or the pseudogene TRBV3-2) and TRBJ2-1; maybe TRBD1 (5 bases). V was shortened by 0 bases and J by 1 base, with 13 bases between the two germline ends. The CDR3 has 17 amino acids. In germline, CDR1 is LGHDT, CDR2 YNNKEL (reference sequence). CDR3 sequence reads: CASSQESLQGSYNEQFF. As DNA, the CDR3 is TGTGCCAGCAGCCAAGAGTCCCTCCAGGGATCCTACAATGAGCAGTTCTTC.

The genes are TRBV5-4 and TRBJ2-7; TRBD1 might be the D (5 bases). This CDR3 has 14 amino acids. V lost 4 bases and J 2 bases, leaving 13 bases between the germline ends. In germline, CDR1 is SGHNT, CDR2 YYREEE (reference sequence). The CDR3 DNA follows: TGTGCCAGCAGCCTTGGTCAGGGCCCCTACGAGCAGTACTTC. The encoded protein is CASSLGQGPYEQYF. The whole variable domain, remainder taken from reference TRBV5-4 and TRBJ2-7, is ETGVTQSPTHLIKTRGQQVTLRCSSQSGHNTVSWYQQALGQGPQFIFQYYREEENGRGNFPPRFSGLQFPNYSSELNVNALELDDSALYLCASSLGQGPYEQYFGPGTRLTVT.

This clone has a single count. The chain employs TRBV11-2 and TRBJ2-1; either TRBD1 or TRBD2 may fit D (5 bases each). Trimming shortened V by 4 bases and J by 0 bases, and 16 bases separated the two germline ends. Germline assignment: CDR1 SGHAT and CDR2 FQNNGV. The CDR3 runs to 17 residues. The CDR3 loop reads CASSSGTRQSSYNEQFF. CDR3 nucleotide sequence: TGTGCCAGCAGCTCGGGGACCCGACAGAGCTCCTACAATGAGCAGTTCTTC.

This clone was recorded only once. The J gene is TRBJ2-2, the V gene TRBV27; D remains ambiguous. This CDR3 contains 11 residues. With 0 bases removed from V and 7 bases from J, the gap between germline ends came to 0 bases. Per germline, CDR1 MNHEY and CDR2 SMNVEV (reference sequence). CDR3 residues: CASSLSGELFF. The CDR3 coding sequence is TGTGCCAGCAGTTTATCCGGGGAGCTGTTTTTT.

This chain links TRBV7-2 with TRBJ2-1; tentative D call: TRBD2 (6 bases). The germline V gene encodes CDR1 SGHTA and CDR2 FQGNSA. V was clipped by 3 bases and J by 0 bases, with 9 bases between them. This CDR3 contains 15 residues. DNA for the CDR3: TGTGCCAGCAGCTTTAGCGGAAGCTCCTACAATGAGCAGTTCTTC. It yields the protein CASSFSGSSYNEQFF.

This chain joins TRBV7-8 and TRBJ1-6, with a tentative D call TRBD1 (6 bases). Trimming shortened V by 5 bases and J by 0 bases, and 14 bases separated the two germline ends. This CDR3 has 17 amino acids. Germline V CDR1 and CDR2: SGHVS, FQNEAQ. The DNA of the CDR3 is TGTGCCAGCAGCCCGGACAGCGTACTCTCCTATAATTCACCCCTCCACTTT. Amino acids: CASSPDSVLSYNSPLHF.

The rearrangement uses TRBV5-4 and TRBJ2-5; 7 positions match TRBD1. The germline CDR1 and CDR2 sequences are SGHNT and YYREEE (reference sequence). J was trimmed by 5 bases and V by 3 bases; bases with no gene match: 4. The CDR3 loop spans 13 amino acids. CDR3 nucleotide sequence: TGTGCCAGCAGCTCCTACAGGGGTGAGACCCAGTACTTC. Protein sequence: CASSSYRGETQYF.

CDR3 amino acids: CASSLSAGSGNTIYF. CDR3 DNA: TGTGCCAGCAGTTTATCCGCAGGCTCTGGAAACACCATATATTTT. The genes are TRBV28 and TRBJ1-3; D not certain. Germline CDR1 MDHEN, CDR2 SYDVKM. Trimming removed 1 base from V and 0 bases from J, with 7 bases in between. This CDR3 region has 15 residues.